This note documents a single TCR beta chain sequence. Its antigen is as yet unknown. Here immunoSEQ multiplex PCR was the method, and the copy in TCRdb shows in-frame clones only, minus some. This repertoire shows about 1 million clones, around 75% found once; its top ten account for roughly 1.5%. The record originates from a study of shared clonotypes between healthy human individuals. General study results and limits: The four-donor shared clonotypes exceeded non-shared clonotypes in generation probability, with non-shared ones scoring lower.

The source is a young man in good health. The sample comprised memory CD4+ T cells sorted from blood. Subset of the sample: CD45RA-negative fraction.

This CDR3 is CASRTGPYGYTF. The CDR3 DNA reads TGTGCCAGCAGGACAGGACCCTATGGCTACACCTTC. The chain couples TRBV5-6 to TRBJ1-2; possible D gene TRBD1, 6 bases. In germline, CDR1 is SGHDT, CDR2 YYEEEE. The CDR3 contains 12 residues. With 5 bases removed from V and 4 bases from J, the gap between germline ends came to 9 bases.